Presented here are 5 T cell receptor beta chains from one specimen sequenced in a study of blood T cells in healthy people across ages. A second PCR of roughly 7 to 11 cycles used a sample-barcoded 5' primer and a J-beta primer mix. TCRdb itself ran the 5' RACE reads through MiXCR, one entry per CDR3 protein. The data hold 1.5 million to 2 million distinct CDR3 sequences, with approximately 30% observed a single time. The sequenced material came from blood. The receptors shown here come from a woman under 40 in good health.

The chain's CDR3 is CASSRGAKAFF. The CDR3 DNA reads TGTGCCAGCAGTCGGGGGGCTAAAGCTTTCTTT. The chain combines TRBV27 with TRBJ1-1; TRBD1 might be the D (6 bases). The germline V gene has CDR1 MNHEY and CDR2 SMNVEV (reference sequence). V gave up 5 bases and J gave up 9 bases, with 10 bases separating them. This CDR3 has 11 amino acids.

This clonotype was recorded at least ten times. The chain combines TRBV4-3 with TRBJ2-5; 10 bases line up with TRBD1. Trimming removed 1 base from V and 5 bases from J; junction bases left unmatched: 1. The CDR3 sequence is 14 residues long. Germline loops: CDR1 LGHNA, CDR2 YSLEER. CDR3 bases: TGCGCCAGCAGCCAAGGGGACAGGGGTGAGACCCAGTACTTC. The encoded protein is CASSQGDRGETQYF.

The chain's CDR3 is CSARDPDTQYF. DNA for the CDR3: TGCAGTGCTAGAGATCCAGATACGCAGTATTTT. The chain is built from TRBV20-1 and TRBJ2-3; unclear D gene. The CDR3 covers 11 residues. Trimming left V 0 bases short and J 4 bases short, with 2 bases between. Germline-derived CDR1 and CDR2 are DFQATT and SNEGSKA (reference sequence).

This chain connects TRBV5-1 to TRBJ2-6; D is unclear. V lost 0 bases and J lost 9, with 4 bases in between. The germline V gene encodes CDR1 SGHRS and CDR2 YFSETQ. The CDR3 consists of 12 residues. This CDR3 is CASSLEDNVLTF. CDR3 bases: TGCGCCAGCAGCTTGGAAGACAACGTCCTGACTTTC.

This clonotype came up many times. V and J are TRBV15 and TRBJ2-4, with a possible D match to TRBD2 (5 bases). This CDR3 has 12 residues. Trimming left V 1 base short and J 7 bases short, with 5 bases between. In germline, CDR1 is LNHNV, CDR2 YYDKDF (reference sequence). CDR3 sequence: CATSRGGNIQYF. The DNA for the CDR3 is TGTGCCACCAGCAGAGGCGGGAACATTCAGTACTTC.